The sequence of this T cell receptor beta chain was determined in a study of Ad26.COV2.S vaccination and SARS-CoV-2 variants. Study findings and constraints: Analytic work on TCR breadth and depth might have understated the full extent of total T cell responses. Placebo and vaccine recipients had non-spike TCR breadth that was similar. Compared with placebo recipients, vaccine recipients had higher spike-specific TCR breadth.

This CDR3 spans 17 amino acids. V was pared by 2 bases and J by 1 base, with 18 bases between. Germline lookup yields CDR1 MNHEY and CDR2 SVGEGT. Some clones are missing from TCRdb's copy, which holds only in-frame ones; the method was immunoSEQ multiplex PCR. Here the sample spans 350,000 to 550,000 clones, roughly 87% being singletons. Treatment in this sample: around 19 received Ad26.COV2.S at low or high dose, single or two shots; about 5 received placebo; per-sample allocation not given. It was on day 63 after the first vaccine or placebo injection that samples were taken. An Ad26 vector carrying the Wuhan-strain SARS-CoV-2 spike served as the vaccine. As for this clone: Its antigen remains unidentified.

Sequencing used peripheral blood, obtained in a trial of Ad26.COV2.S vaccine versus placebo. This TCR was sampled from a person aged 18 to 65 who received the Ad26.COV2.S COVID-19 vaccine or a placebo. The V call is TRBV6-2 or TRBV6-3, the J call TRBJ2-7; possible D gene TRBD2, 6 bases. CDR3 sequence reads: CASSYRLGTARSYEQYF. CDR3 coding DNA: TGTGCCAGCAGTTACAGGCTAGGGACTGCCCGATCCTACGAGCAGTACTTC.